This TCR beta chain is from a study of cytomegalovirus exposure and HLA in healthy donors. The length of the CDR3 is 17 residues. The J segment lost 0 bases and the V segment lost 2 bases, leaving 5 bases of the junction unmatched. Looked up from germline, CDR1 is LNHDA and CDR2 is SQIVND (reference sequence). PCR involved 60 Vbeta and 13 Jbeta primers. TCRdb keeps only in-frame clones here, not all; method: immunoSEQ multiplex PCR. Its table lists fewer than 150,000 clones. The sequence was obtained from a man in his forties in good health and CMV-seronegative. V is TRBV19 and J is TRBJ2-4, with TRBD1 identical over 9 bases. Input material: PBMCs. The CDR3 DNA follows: TGTGCCAGTAGTATAAAACAGGGGGCTAAAGCCAAAAACATTCAGTACTTC. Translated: CASSIKQGAKAKNIQYF.